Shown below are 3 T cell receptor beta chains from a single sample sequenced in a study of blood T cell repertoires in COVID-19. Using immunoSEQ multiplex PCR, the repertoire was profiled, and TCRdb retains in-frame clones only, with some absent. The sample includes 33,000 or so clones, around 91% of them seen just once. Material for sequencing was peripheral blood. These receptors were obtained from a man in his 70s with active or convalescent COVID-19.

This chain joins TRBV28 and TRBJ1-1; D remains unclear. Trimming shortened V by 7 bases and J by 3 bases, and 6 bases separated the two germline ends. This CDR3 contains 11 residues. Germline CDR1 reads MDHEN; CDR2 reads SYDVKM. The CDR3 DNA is TGTGCCAGCAAGGAGGACACTGAAGCTTTCTTT. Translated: CASKEDTEAFF.

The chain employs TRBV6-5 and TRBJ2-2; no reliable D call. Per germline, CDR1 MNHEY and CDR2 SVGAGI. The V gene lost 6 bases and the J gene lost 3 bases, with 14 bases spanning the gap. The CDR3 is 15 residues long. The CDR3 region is CASRLDTADTGELFF. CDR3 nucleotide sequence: TGTGCCAGCAGACTCGACACGGCAGACACCGGGGAGCTGTTTTTT.

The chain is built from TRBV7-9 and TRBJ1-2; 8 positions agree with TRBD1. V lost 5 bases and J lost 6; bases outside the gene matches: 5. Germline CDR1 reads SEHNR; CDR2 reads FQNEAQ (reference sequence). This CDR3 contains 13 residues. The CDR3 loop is CASSTTGAHGYTF. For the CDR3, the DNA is TGTGCCAGCAGCACGACAGGGGCCCATGGCTACACCTTC.